Listed below are T cell receptor beta chains from one sample, sequenced in a study of Graves' ophthalmopathy and Graves' hyperthyroidism. TCRdb passed the multiplex PCR reads through MiXCR, listing each CDR3 protein once. The data hold about 500,000 distinct CDR3 sequences, with approximately 14% observed a single time. The sample comprised blood. These receptors came from a woman in her twenties or thirties with Graves' ophthalmopathy. Each CDR3 is given with its conserved first and last residue. The D gene is left open where the match is weak. Clone size, where shown, is once, few, many, or a class for clones that have expanded.

length,size,V,J,D,CDR3,DNA
15,many,TRBV3-1,TRBJ1-1,NA,CASSQPGRKNTEAFF,TGTGCCAGCAGCCAACCAGGGCGTAAGAACACTGAAGCTTTCTTT
16,many,TRBV27,TRBJ1-2,NA,CASSLIGPGKASRYTF,TGTGCCAGCAGTCTTATCGGTCCGGGAAAGGCGAGTCGCTACACCTTC
15,NA,TRBV27,TRBJ2-7,NA,CASSLSGATVGEQYF,TGTGCCAGCAGTTTATCCGGGGCCACAGTGGGCGAGCAGTACTTC
14,many,TRBV19,TRBJ2-7,NA,CASSTLGGSYEQYF,TGTGCCAGTAGTACGCTAGGGGGGAGCTACGAGCAGTACTTC
14,many,TRBV24-1,TRBJ2-5,NA,CATGTRAGGKTQYF,TGTGCCACCGGAACTAGGGCAGGCGGAAAGACCCAGTACTTC
14,many,TRBV12-3/TRBV12-4,TRBJ1-5,NA,CASSKNSPAQPQHF,TGTGCCAGCAGCAAAAATAGTCCTGCGCAGCCCCAGCATTTT
16,many,TRBV4-1,TRBJ2-2,TRBD2,CASSQEGGRGTGELFF,TGCGCCAGCAGCCAAGAGGGCGGGAGGGGTACCGGGGAGCTGTTTTTT
14,many,TRBV20-1,TRBJ2-7,TRBD2,CSAGIAGGSYEQYF,TGCAGTGCTGGAATAGCGGGGGGCTCCTACGAGCAGTACTTC
16,many,TRBV6-1,TRBJ2-7,NA,CASSDDFKGANYEQYF,TGTGCCAGCAGTGATGATTTTAAAGGAGCTAACTACGAGCAGTACTTC
16,many,TRBV28,TRBJ1-5,TRBD1,CASSRYTGEVRQPQHF,TGTGCCAGCAGCCGATATACAGGGGAGGTAAGACAGCCCCAGCATTTT
12,many,TRBV29-1,TRBJ2-4,NA,CSVELRANIQYF,TGCAGCGTTGAACTTAGGGCCAACATTCAGTACTTC
15,many,TRBV5-1,TRBJ2-7,NA,CASSGGLRGSYEQYF,TGCGCCAGCAGCGGAGGACTCAGGGGCTCCTACGAGCAGTACTTC
15,many,TRBV12-3/TRBV12-4,TRBJ1-2,NA,CASSTWDRPVDGYTF,TGTGCCAGCAGTACCTGGGACCGCCCCGTCGATGGCTACACCTTC
17,many,TRBV4-2,TRBJ2-2,TRBD1,CASSQAPPGTGAGELFF,TGTGCCAGCAGCCAAGCTCCTCCGGGGACAGGGGCCGGGGAGCTGTTTTTT
16,many,TRBV6-2/TRBV6-3,TRBJ1-5,TRBD1,CASSYSTGGGRQPQHF,TGTGCCAGCAGTTATTCAACAGGGGGCGGGCGGCAGCCCCAGCATTTT
14,few,TRBV5-1,TRBJ2-4,TRBD1,CASSLTDRGNIQYF,TGCGCCAGCAGCTTAACTGACAGGGGCAACATTCAGTACTTC
14,NA,TRBV6-2/TRBV6-3,TRBJ2-7,NA,CASSYSRRSYEQYF,TGTGCCAGCAGTTACTCTCGGAGATCCTACGAGCAGTACTTC
15,many,TRBV19,TRBJ1-1,NA,CASTPERGVYTEAFF,TGTGCCAGTACCCCGGAGAGGGGGGTATACACTGAAGCTTTCTTT
14,many,TRBV9,TRBJ1-2,NA,CASSGPEGFYGYTF,TGTGCCAGCAGCGGCCCTGAGGGGTTCTATGGCTACACCTTC
16,NA,TRBV28,TRBJ2-6,NA,CASSRSPTLLANVLTF,TGTGCCAGCAGCCGAAGCCCTACTCTGCTGGCCAACGTCCTGACTTTC
13,NA,TRBV14,TRBJ2-5,NA,CASSDLRGGTQYF,TGTGCCAGCAGCGACCTCAGGGGGGGGACCCAGTACTTC
13,many,TRBV5-1,TRBJ1-1,TRBD1,CASSSEDRIEAFF,TGCGCCAGCAGCTCCGAGGACAGGATTGAAGCTTTCTTT
13,many,TRBV6-2/TRBV6-3,TRBJ1-1,NA,CASSYSRAAEAFF,TGTGCCAGCAGTTACTCGCGGGCAGCCGAAGCTTTCTTT
13,many,TRBV28,TRBJ1-1,NA,CASSLAGPTEAFF,TGTGCCAGCAGTTTGGCAGGACCCACTGAAGCTTTCTTT
16,many,TRBV6-2/TRBV6-3,TRBJ1-1,TRBD1,CASSYSVGTANTEAFF,TGTGCCAGCAGTTACTCGGTGGGGACAGCAAACACTGAAGCTTTCTTT
11,many,TRBV12-5,TRBJ2-5,NA,CASGLMETQYF,TGTGCTAGTGGTTTGATGGAGACCCAGTACTTC
17,many,TRBV9,TRBJ2-5,TRBD2,CASSVGLAGVAEETQYF,TGTGCCAGCAGCGTAGGACTAGCGGGAGTGGCGGAAGAGACCCAGTACTTC
13,many,TRBV10-3,TRBJ1-3,NA,CAIRNLSGNTIYF,TGTGCCATCAGAAACCTCTCTGGAAACACCATATATTTT
12,many,TRBV29-1,TRBJ1-2,NA,CSVAGGDYGYTF,TGCAGCGTCGCGGGGGGTGACTATGGCTACACCTTC
14,many,TRBV25-1,TRBJ2-7,NA,CASSDTVGTYEQYF,TGTGCCAGCAGTGATACTGTCGGGACCTACGAGCAGTACTTC
13,many,TRBV2,TRBJ1-6,NA,CATRQTDNSPLHF,TGTGCCACCCGACAGACCGATAATTCACCCCTCCACTTT
15,many,TRBV12-3/TRBV12-4,TRBJ1-2,TRBD1,CASSQTRQGGNGYTF,TGTGCCAGCAGCCAAACCCGACAGGGCGGGAATGGCTACACCTTC
15,many,TRBV9,TRBJ2-7,NA,CASSALASEPYEQYF,TGTGCCAGCAGCGCTCTAGCGTCGGAACCCTACGAGCAGTACTTC
15,many,TRBV27,TRBJ2-6,NA,CASSPFFTGANVLTF,TGTGCCAGCAGCCCCTTCTTTACTGGGGCCAACGTCCTGACTTTC
15,many,TRBV20-1,TRBJ1-6,TRBD1,CSVFPRGAYNSPLHF,TGCAGTGTTTTCCCCAGGGGGGCCTATAATTCACCCCTCCACTTT
19,many,TRBV2,TRBJ1-6,NA,CASKGTVVQSRSYNSPLHF,TGTGCCAGCAAAGGGACGGTAGTGCAATCACGCTCCTATAATTCACCCCTCCACTTT
12,many,TRBV13,TRBJ1-1,TRBD1,CTSSHRGLEAFF,TGTACCAGCAGCCACAGGGGCCTTGAAGCTTTCTTT